The rows below give T cell receptor beta chains drawn from one sample of a study of technical replicates of blood from several donors. Data came from immunoSEQ multiplex PCR; TCRdb stores just in-frame clones and leaves some out. The table lists over 50,000 clones, 90% to 95% of them singletons. The sequenced sample consisted of PBMCs. Source of these receptors: a human donor in good health. Some clones in this sample may be carry-over from other donors' samples. Each CDR3 is given with its conserved first and last residue. D genes are given only for firm matches. Some rows have no size entry. The others give once, few or many, or a class for an expanded clone.

length	size	D	J	V	DNA	CDR3
12	.	.	TRBJ2-1	TRBV2	TGTGCCAGCAGTGTTGCGGGGTCTGAGCAGTTCTTC	CASSVAGSEQFF
17	.	.	TRBJ2-7	TRBV18	TGTGCCAGCTCACCACGTACCGTAACGAGCGCGACCTACGAGCAGTACTTC	CASSPRTVTSATYEQYF
12	.	.	TRBJ1-2	TRBV5-4	TGTGCCAGCAGCTTGGAGCTGGGCATGGATTGGTTC	CASSLELGMDWF
12	.	TRBD1	TRBJ2-2	TRBV7-9	TGTGCCAGCAGCCCCACAGGGGAGGAGCTGTTTTTT	CASSPTGEELFF
16	.	TRBD2	TRBJ2-7	TRBV7-2	TGTGCCAGCAGCTGGGGGGGGGTAGCGGGAGCTGGGGAGCAGTACTTC	CASSWGGVAGAGEQYF
20	.	TRBD2	TRBJ2-1	TRBV4-2	TGTGCCAGCAGCCAAGATCCACCCGCCGCAGGGACTAGCGGGAGGTCCCAGCAGTTCTTC	CASSQDPPAAGTSGRSQQFF
16	once	TRBD2	TRBJ2-2	TRBV4-2	TGTGCCAGCAGCCCGCGGGGGGGCTCTGGCACCGGGGAGCTGTTTTTT	CASSPRGGSGTGELFF
20	.	.	TRBJ1-6	TRBV9	TGTGCCAGCAGCGTACTCCCTGGTGAAGCCGGGTCCTCCTATAATTCACCCCTCCACTTT	CASSVLPGEAGSSYNSPLHF
16	.	.	TRBJ1-3	TRBV5-8	TGTGCCAGCAGCTTGTGGGCAGGCTCTTCTGGAAACACCATATATTTT	CASSLWAGSSGNTIYF
14	.	.	TRBJ1-2	TRBV5-1	TGCGCCAGCACCCGCGACAGCTCAAACTATGGCTACACCTTC	CASTRDSSNYGYTF
17	.	.	TRBJ2-5	TRBV4-2	TGTGCCAGCAGCCGCGAAAACGGAGGTCCGGGCGCGGAGACCCAGTACTTC	CASSRENGGPGAETQYF
15	.	TRBD1	TRBJ2-5	TRBV7-7	TGTGCCAGCAGCCCGACAGGGGGGTTGACAGAGACCCAGTACTTC	CASSPTGGLTETQYF
14	.	TRBD2	TRBJ2-5	TRBV7-8	TGTGCCACAGCCGGGGGGAGGGCTAGGGAGACCCAGTACTTC	CATAGGRARETQYF
16	.	TRBD2	TRBJ2-1	TRBV5-4	TGTGCCAGCAGCCCACAACTAGCGCAATCCTACAATGAGCAGTTCTTC	CASSPQLAQSYNEQFF
16	.	.	TRBJ2-5	TRBV5-1	TGCGCCAGCAGCACAGGGAACACCCCCACGGGGGAGACCCAGTACTTC	CASSTGNTPTGETQYF
14	few	.	TRBJ1-6	TRBV6-5	TGTGCCAGCATGGGGGCCGGGGGGAATTCACCCCTCCACTTT	CASMGAGGNSPLHF
13	once	TRBD1	TRBJ1-4	TRBV30	TGTGCCTGGAGGGGACAGGGGGCTGAAAAACTGTTTTTT	CAWRGQGAEKLFF
13	.	.	TRBJ1-2	TRBV15	TGTGCCACCAGCAGCCAACAAGAACATGGCTACACCTTC	CATSSQQEHGYTF
16	.	.	TRBJ1-2	TRBV6-1	TGTGCCAGCAGTGACTTAATGAGAGGAGGTAACTATGGCTACACCTTC	CASSDLMRGGNYGYTF
12	.	TRBD1	TRBJ2-5	TRBV29-1	TGCAGCGTTAACAGGGGCGGGGAGACCCAGTACTTC	CSVNRGGETQYF
15	.	.	TRBJ1-1	TRBV7-3	TGTGCCAGCAGCTTTTCATCCAGGGGGAACACTGAAGCTTTCTTT	CASSFSSRGNTEAFF
15	.	.	TRBJ2-3	TRBV9	TGTGCCAGCAGTTGGACTTGGGCCACCACAGATACGCAGTATTTT	CASSWTWATTDTQYF
15	.	.	TRBJ1-3	TRBV5-4	TGTGCCAGCAGCTTGGGGGGCCAGGCTGGAAACACCATATATTTT	CASSLGGQAGNTIYF
15	.	TRBD1	TRBJ1-4	TRBV19	TGTGCCAGTAACGAGGGGACAGGGTTTTTTGAAAAACTGTTTTTT	CASNEGTGFFEKLFF
15	once	.	TRBJ2-5	TRBV5-1	TGCGCCAGCAGCTTGGCCGTCGGGAATCCAGAGACCCAGTACTTC	CASSLAVGNPETQYF
14	.	TRBD1	TRBJ1-2	TRBV6-1	TGTGCCAGCAGTGAGGCAGGGGGCGTACGTGGCTACACCTTC	CASSEAGGVRGYTF
16	.	TRBD1	TRBJ1-1	TRBV19	TGTGCCAGTAGTCCAAGGACAGGTGGTGGGAACACTGAAGCTTTCTTT	CASSPRTGGGNTEAFF
16	.	.	TRBJ2-7	TRBV4-3	TGCGCCAGCAGCCAAGACGTTGGTGGCGGGCCGTACGAGCAGTACTTC	CASSQDVGGGPYEQYF
17	once	.	TRBJ2-7	TRBV5-4	TGTGCCAGCAGCTCCCCCCTTAAGACAGGATCATCCTACGAGCAGTACTTC	CASSSPLKTGSSYEQYF
16	.	.	TRBJ2-5	TRBV5-5	TGTGCCAGCAGCTTGTTTGCGGATATAGACCAAGAGACCCAGTACTTC	CASSLFADIDQETQYF
17	.	.	TRBJ1-5	TRBV4-1	TGCGCCAGCAGCCAAGTCGCTCGGTCCGGGTACAATCAGCCCCAGCATTTT	CASSQVARSGYNQPQHF
15	once	TRBD2	TRBJ2-3	TRBV2	TGTGCCAGCAATCTTGGGACTAGAGGCGTAGATACGCAGTATTTT	CASNLGTRGVDTQYF
16	.	TRBD1	TRBJ2-2	TRBV7-9	TGTGCCAGCAGCCCACATGGGGACAGGCAGACCGGGGAGCTGTTTTTT	CASSPHGDRQTGELFF
14	.	TRBD1	TRBJ1-1	TRBV4-1	TGCGCCAGCAGCCAAGATGCGGCAGGGGGTGAAGCTTTCTTT	CASSQDAAGGEAFF
14	.	TRBD2	TRBJ2-3	TRBV6-6	TGTGCCACCTTGAGGGCGGGGGGCACAGATACGCAGTATTTT	CATLRAGGTDTQYF
16	.	.	TRBJ1-3	TRBV9	TGTGCCAGCAGCGTAGGGGGCAGCACCTCTGGAAACACCATATATTTT	CASSVGGSTSGNTIYF
15	.	TRBD1	TRBJ1-1	TRBV5-6	TGTGCCAGCAGCTTACCCGACAGGGGGCAAACTGAAGCTTTCTTT	CASSLPDRGQTEAFF